This T cell receptor beta chain was identified in a study of PD-1 blockade in classical Hodgkin lymphoma. Background on the study: Patients in the cohort were put on intravenous nivolumab, 3 mg/kg every 2 weeks. Points from the study as a whole: There remain no defined causes for the repertoire differences, which possibly reflect disease activity or prior therapy. TCR diversity at baseline was reported to be reduced in newly diagnosed patients relative to healthy donors.

On this clone itself: Its antigen is undetermined.

Brentuximab vedotin exposure varied among the patients, all of whom had relapsed after autologous stem cell transplantation. Complete response, partial response or progressive disease constituted the best response categories observed. Germline CDR1 and CDR2: SGDLS and YYNGEE. The CDR3 consists of 11 residues. Trimming removed 0 bases from V and 6 bases from J, with 0 bases in between. The method was immunoSEQ multiplex PCR; TCRdb's version includes in-frame clones alone and lacks a portion of them. The table includes nearly 55,000 clones, roughly 80% detected once. The sequenced sample was peripheral blood mononuclear cells (PBMCs), obtained at baseline. This sequence joins TRBV9 and TRBJ2-2; D is ambiguous. This receptor was identified in a human donor with classical Hodgkin lymphoma. CDR3 sequence (DNA): TGTGCCAGCAGCGTAGCCGGGGAGCTGTTTTTT. Protein: CASSVAGELFF.